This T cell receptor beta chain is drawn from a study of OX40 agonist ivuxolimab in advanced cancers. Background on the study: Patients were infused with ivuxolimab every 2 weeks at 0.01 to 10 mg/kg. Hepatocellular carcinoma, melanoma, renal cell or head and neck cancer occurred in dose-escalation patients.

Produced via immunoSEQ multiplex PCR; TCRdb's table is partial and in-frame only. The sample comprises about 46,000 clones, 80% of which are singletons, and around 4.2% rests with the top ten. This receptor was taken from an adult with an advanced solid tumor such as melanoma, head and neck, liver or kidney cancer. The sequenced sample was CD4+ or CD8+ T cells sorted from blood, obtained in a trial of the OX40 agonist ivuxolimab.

The CDR3 coding sequence is TGTGCCAGCAGGGGGGAAGAGACCCAGTACTTC. It codes for CASRGEETQYF. The J gene is TRBJ2-5, the V gene TRBV2; D possibly uses TRBD1 or TRBD2 (5 bases each). Germline CDR1 and CDR2: SNHLY and FYNNEI. This CDR3 spans 11 amino acids. The V end was cut by 6 bases, the J end by 3 bases, with 5 bases between.